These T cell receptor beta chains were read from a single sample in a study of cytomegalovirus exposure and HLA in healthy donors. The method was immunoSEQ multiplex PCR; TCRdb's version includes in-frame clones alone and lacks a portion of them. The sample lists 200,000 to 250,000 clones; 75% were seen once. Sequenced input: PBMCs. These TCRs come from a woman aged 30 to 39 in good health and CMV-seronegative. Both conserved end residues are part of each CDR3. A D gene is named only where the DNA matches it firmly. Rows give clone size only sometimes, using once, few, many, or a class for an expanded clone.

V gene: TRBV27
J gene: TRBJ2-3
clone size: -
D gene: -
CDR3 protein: CASSFSGVSTDTQYF
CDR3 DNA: TGTGCCAGCAGTTTTAGCGGAGTCAGCACAGATACGCAGTATTTT

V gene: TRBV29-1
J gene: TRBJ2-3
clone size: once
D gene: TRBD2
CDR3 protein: CSGATSGATDTQYF
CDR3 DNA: TGCAGCGGCGCGACTAGCGGGGCCACAGATACGCAGTATTTT

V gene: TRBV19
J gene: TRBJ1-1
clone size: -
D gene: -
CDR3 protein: CAAGAHLESEAFF
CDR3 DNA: TGTGCCGCAGGGGCCCACCTTGAGTCTGAAGCTTTCTTT

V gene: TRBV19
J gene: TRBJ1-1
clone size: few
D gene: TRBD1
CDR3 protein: CASSSTGGDEAFF
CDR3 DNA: TGTGCCAGTAGCTCGACAGGGGGCGATGAAGCTTTCTTT

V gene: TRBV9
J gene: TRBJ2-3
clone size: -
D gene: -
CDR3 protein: CASSVGGMSSDTQYF
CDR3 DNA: TGTGCCAGCAGCGTAGGAGGGATGTCTTCAGATACGCAGTATTTT

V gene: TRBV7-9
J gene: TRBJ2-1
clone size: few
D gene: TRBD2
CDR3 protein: CASSLLAGLGGNEQFF
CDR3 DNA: TGTGCCAGCAGCTTACTAGCGGGCCTAGGGGGGAATGAGCAGTTCTTC

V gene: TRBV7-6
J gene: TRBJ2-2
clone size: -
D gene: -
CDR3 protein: CASSPRGYGELFF
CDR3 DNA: TGTGCCAGCAGCCCCCGGGGTTACGGGGAGCTGTTTTTT

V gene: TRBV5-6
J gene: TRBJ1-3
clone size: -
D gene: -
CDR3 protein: CASSLGQKLTGNTIYF
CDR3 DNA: TGTGCCAGCAGCTTGGGGCAGAAATTAACTGGAAACACCATATATTTT

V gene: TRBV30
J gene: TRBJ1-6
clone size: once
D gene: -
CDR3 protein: CAWSGSGSPYNSPLHF
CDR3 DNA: TGTGCCTGGAGCGGCTCGGGGAGCCCCTATAATTCACCCCTCCACTTT

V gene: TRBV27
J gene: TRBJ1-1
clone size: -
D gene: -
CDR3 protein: CASSLYRDNTEAFF
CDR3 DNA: TGTGCCAGCAGTTTGTACAGGGATAACACTGAAGCTTTCTTT

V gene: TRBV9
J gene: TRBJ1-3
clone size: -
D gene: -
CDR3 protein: CASSVGEGGSGNTIYF
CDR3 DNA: TGTGCCAGCAGCGTCGGGGAAGGGGGATCTGGAAACACCATATATTTT

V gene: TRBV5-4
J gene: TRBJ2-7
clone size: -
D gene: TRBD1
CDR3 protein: CASGAGQGVSYEQYF
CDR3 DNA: TGTGCCAGCGGAGCTGGACAGGGGGTCTCCTACGAGCAGTACTTC

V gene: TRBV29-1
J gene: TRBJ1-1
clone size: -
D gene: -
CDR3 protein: CSALGEFHTEAFF
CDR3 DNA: TGCAGCGCTCTAGGGGAATTTCACACTGAAGCTTTCTTT

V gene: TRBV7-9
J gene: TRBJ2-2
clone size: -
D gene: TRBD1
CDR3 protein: CASTPKGQGAPGELFF
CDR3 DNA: TGTGCCAGCACCCCGAAGGGACAGGGGGCACCCGGGGAGCTGTTTTTT

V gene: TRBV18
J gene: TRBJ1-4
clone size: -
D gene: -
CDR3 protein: CASSLFPADSETTNEKLFF
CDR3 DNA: TGTGCCAGCTCACTTTTTCCCGCGGACTCCGAAACAACTAATGAAAAACTGTTTTTT

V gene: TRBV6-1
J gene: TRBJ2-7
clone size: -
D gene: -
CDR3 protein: CATLDAAGPPSEQYF
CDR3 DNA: TGTGCCACCCTCGACGCCGCGGGGCCCCCCAGCGAGCAGTACTTC

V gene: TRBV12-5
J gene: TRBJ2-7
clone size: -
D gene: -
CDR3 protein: CASGFKVDDPSPYEQYF
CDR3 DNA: TGTGCTAGTGGTTTCAAAGTCGACGACCCTAGCCCCTACGAGCAGTACTTC

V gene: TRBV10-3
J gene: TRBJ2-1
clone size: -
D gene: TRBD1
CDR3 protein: CAISELLGLGQGYNEQFF
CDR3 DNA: TGTGCCATCAGTGAGTTGTTAGGGCTGGGACAGGGCTACAATGAGCAGTTCTTC

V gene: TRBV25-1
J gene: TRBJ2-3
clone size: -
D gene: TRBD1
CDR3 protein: CASIPGTGRADTQYF
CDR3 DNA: TGTGCCAGCATCCCCGGGACAGGCAGGGCAGATACGCAGTATTTT

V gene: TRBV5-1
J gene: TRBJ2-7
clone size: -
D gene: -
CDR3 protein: CASSLEGTIYEQYF
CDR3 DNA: TGCGCCAGCAGCTTGGAGGGGACAATCTACGAGCAGTACTTC

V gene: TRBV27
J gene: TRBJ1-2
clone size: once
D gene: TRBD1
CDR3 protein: CASSRGQGYGYTF
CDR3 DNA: TGTGCCAGCAGCCGGGGACAGGGATATGGCTACACCTTC

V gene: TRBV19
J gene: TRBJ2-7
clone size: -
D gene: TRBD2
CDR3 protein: CASRSSGTYEQYF
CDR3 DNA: TGTGCCAGTAGGTCTAGCGGGACCTACGAGCAGTACTTC

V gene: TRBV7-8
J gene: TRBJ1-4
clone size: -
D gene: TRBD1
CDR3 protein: CASSRPTGFTTNEKLFF
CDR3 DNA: TGTGCCAGCAGCAGACCGACAGGGTTTACAACTAATGAAAAACTGTTTTTT

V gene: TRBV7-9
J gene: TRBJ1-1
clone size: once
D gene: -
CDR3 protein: CASSWEGGGTEAFF
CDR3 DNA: TGTGCCAGCAGCTGGGAGGGGGGGGGAACTGAAGCTTTCTTT

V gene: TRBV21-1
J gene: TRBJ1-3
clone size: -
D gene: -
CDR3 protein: CASSLREGVSGNTIYF
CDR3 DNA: TGTGCCAGCAGCCTCCGGGAGGGGGTCTCTGGAAACACCATATATTTT

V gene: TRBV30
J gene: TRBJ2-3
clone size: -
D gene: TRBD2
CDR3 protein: CAWSAGGATTQYF
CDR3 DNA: TGTGCCTGGAGTGCCGGGGGGGCGACAACGCAGTATTTT

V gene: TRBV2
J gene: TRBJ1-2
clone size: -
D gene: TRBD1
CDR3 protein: CAISSFRDRGRVNYGYTF
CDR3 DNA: TGTGCCATCAGTAGTTTCCGGGACAGGGGGCGTGTAAACTATGGCTACACCTTC

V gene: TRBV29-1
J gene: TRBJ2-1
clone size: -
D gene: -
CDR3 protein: CSVGGDGNEQFF
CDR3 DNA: TGCAGCGTTGGAGGAGACGGCAATGAGCAGTTCTTC

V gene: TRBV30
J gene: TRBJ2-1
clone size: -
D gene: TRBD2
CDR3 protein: CAWSHSGGGNEQFF
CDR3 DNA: TGTGCCTGGAGTCATAGCGGGGGGGGAAATGAGCAGTTCTTC

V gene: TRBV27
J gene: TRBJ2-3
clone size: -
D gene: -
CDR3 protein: CASSTFTSADTQYF
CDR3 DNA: TGTGCCAGCAGTACCTTCACTTCGGCAGATACGCAGTATTTT

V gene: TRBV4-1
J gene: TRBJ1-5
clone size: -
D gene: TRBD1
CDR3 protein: CASSQRTGQGWPQHF
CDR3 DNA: TGCGCCAGCAGCCAAAGAACCGGACAGGGTTGGCCCCAGCATTTT

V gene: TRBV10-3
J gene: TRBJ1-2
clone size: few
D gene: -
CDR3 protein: CASTPGVGNGYTF
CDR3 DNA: TGTGCCAGCACCCCGGGGGTAGGGAATGGCTACACCTTC

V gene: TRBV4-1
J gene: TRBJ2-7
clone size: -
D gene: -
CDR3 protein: CASSQDRGGTYEQYF
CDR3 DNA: TGCGCCAGCAGCCAAGATCGTGGGGGCACCTACGAGCAGTACTTC

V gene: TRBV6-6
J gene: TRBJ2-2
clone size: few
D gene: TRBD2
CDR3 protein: CASRAGGPGELFF
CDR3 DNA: TGTGCCAGCAGAGCGGGGGGACCCGGGGAGCTGTTTTTT

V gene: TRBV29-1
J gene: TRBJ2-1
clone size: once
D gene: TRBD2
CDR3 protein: CSVDGGDDKYNEQFF
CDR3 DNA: TGCAGCGTTGACGGGGGGGACGACAAGTACAATGAGCAGTTCTTC

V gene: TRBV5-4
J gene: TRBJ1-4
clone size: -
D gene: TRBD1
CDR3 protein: CASTRTGGKGNEKLFF
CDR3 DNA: TGTGCCAGCACCAGGACAGGGGGAAAGGGTAATGAAAAACTGTTTTTT

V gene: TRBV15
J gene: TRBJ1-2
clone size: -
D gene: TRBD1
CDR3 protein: CATSRDKQGNSGYTF
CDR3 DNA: TGTGCCACCAGCAGGGACAAACAGGGGAATTCTGGCTACACCTTC

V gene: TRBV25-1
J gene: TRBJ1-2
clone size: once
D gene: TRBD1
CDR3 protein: CATRQGAADGYGYTF
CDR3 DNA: TGTGCTACTAGGCAGGGGGCGGCAGATGGCTATGGCTACACCTTC

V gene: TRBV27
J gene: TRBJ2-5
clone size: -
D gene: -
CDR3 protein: CASSLWGVNKQETQYF
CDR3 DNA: TGTGCCAGCAGTCTGTGGGGGGTAAACAAGCAAGAGACCCAGTACTTC

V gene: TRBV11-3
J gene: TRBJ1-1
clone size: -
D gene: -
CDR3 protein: CASSLGVTGVITEAFF
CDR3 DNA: TGTGCCAGCAGCTTAGGGGTCACGGGAGTCATCACTGAAGCTTTCTTT

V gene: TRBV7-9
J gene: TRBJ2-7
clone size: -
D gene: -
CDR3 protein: CASSLGTAGEQYF
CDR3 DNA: TGTGCCAGCAGCCTCGGGACTGCGGGCGAGCAGTACTTC